One T cell receptor (beta chain) is described in this entry. Germline V gives CDR1 SGHTA, CDR2 FQGNSA. Trimming shortened V by 5 bases and J by 0 bases, and 17 bases separated the two germline ends. The CDR3 is 18 residues long. This sample is part of a study of blood T cell repertoires in COVID-19. Study context: From T cells, B-cell-depleted T cells, or PBMCs came the material, which was cDNA or gDNA.

This table comes from immunoSEQ multiplex PCR, and its TCRdb copy is limited to in-frame clones, with some not included. The sample carries fewer than 200,000 clones, 88% recorded once. The gene calls are TRBV7-2 and TRBJ1-6; D remains ambiguous. Sequenced sample: peripheral blood. The receptor's source is a man between 40 and 49 years old with active or convalescent COVID-19. The CDR3 DNA sequence: TGTGCCAGCAGCCGGGGTGCGGACCTGAGCTCCTATAATTCACCCCTCCACTTT. This encodes CASSRGADLSSYNSPLHF.